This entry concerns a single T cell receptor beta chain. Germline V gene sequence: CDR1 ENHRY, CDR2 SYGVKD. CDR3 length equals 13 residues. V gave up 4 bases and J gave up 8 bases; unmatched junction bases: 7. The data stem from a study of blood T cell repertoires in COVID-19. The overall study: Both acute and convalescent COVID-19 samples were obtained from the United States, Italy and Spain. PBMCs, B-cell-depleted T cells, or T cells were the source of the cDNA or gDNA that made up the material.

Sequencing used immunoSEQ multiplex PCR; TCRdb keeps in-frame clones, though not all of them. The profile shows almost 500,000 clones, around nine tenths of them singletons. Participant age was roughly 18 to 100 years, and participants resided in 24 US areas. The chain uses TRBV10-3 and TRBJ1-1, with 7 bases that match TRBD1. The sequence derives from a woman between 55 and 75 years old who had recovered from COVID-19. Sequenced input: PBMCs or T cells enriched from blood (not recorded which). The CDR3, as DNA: TGTGCCATCAGTGGACAGGGTAGCGACGAAGCTTTCTTT. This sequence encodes CAISGQGSDEAFF.